Listed here is a single T cell receptor (beta chain). No antigen is known for it. In germline, CDR1 is ENHRY, CDR2 SYGVKD. After removal of 4 bases from V and 6 bases from J, the junction contained 6 bases not matched to a gene. CDR3 length equals 14 residues. The record originates from a study of T cell repertoires in cytomegalovirus infection. Across the study: Through public TCR beta signatures, both CMV infection and matching HLA type were indicated.

Whole-study results and caveats: Clonotype analysis showed dominance of the ex vivo response by HLA-C-restricted CMV-specific TCR beta clonotypes. Accumulated public TCR beta family frequency recognized individuals carrying CMV together with the relevant HLA.

Via MiXCR, TCRdb re-called the reads, giving one row per CDR3 protein. The sample includes 560,000 or so distinct CDR3 sequences, about 17% of them seen just once. J is TRBJ1-5 and V is TRBV10-3; 7 bases agree with TRBD1. Sequencing used CD8+ T cells from PBMCs. The TCR sequence derives from a human donor in good health (CMV status not recorded). Some clones in this sample may be carry-over from other donors' samples. The CDR3 nucleotides read TGTGCCATCAGTGTAACAGGGGCTGGTCAGCCCCAGCATTTT. The encoded protein is CAISVTGAGQPQHF.